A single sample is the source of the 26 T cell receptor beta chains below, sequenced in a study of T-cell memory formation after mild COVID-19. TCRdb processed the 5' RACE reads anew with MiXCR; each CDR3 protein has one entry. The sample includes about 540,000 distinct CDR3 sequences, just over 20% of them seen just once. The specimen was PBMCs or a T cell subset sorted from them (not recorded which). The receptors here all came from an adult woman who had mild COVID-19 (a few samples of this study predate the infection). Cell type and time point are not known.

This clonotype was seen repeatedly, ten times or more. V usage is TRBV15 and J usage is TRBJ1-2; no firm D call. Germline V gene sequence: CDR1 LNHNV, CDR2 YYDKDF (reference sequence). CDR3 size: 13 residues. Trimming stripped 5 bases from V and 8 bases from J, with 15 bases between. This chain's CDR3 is CATSSTPRLGYTF. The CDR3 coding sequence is TGTGCCACCAGCTCGACCCCGCGGCTAGGCTACACCTTC. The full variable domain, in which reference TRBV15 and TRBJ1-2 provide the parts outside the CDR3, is DAMVIQNPRYQVTQFGKPVTLSCSQTLNHNVMYWYQQKSSQAPKLLFHYYDKDFNNEADTPDNFQSRRPNTSFCFLDIRSPGLGDTAMYLCATSSTPRLGYTFGSGTRLTVV.

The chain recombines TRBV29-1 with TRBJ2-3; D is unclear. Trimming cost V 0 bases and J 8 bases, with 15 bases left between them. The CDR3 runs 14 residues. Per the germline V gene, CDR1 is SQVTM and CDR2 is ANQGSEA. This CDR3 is CSVEDMLPLGTQYF. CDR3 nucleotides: TGCAGCGTTGAAGATATGCTCCCTCTTGGTACGCAGTATTTT.

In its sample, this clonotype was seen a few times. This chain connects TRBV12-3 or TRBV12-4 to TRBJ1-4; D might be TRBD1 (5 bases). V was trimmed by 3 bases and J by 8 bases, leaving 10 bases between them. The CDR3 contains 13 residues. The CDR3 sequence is CASSLGLGEKLFF. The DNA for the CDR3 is TGTGCCAGCAGTTTGGGGCTCGGAGAAAAACTGTTTTTT.

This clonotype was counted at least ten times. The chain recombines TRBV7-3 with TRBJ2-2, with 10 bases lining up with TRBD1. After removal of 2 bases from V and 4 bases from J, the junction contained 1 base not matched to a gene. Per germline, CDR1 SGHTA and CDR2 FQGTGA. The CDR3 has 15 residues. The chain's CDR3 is CASSLGTGVTGELFF. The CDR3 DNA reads TGTGCCAGCAGCTTAGGGACAGGGGTCACCGGGGAGCTGTTTTTT.

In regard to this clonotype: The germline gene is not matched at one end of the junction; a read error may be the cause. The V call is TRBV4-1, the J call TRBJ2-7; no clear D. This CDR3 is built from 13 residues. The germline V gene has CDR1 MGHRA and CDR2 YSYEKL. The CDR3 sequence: CASSQTIRYEQYF. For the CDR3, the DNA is TGCGCAAGCAGCCAAACCATAAGATACGAGCAGTACTTC.

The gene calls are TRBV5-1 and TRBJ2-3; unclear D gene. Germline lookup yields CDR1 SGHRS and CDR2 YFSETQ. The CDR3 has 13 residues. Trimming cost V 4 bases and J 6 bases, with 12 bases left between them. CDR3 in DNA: TGCGCCAGCAGCCCCAGCTTCCCCGATACGCAGTATTTT. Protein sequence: CASSPSFPDTQYF.

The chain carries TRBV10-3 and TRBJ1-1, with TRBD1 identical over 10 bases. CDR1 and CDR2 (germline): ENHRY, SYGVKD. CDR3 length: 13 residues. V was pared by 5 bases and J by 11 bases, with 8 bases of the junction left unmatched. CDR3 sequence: CAISSRQGAVAFF. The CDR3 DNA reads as TGTGCCATCAGTTCAAGACAGGGGGCTGTGGCTTTCTTT.

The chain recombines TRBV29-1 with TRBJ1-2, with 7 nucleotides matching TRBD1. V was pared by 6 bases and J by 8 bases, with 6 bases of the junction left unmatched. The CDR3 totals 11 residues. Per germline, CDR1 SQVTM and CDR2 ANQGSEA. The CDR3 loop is CSVETGYGYTF. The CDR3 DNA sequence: TGCAGCGTCGAGACAGGGTACGGCTACACCTTC.

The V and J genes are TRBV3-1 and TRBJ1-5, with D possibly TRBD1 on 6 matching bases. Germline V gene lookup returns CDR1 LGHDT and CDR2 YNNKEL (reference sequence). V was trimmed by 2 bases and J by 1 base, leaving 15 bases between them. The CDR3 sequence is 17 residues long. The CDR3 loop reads CASSQSNRVASNQPQHF. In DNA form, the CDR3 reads TGTGCCAGCAGCCAATCGAACAGGGTAGCGAGCAATCAGCCCCAGCATTTT.

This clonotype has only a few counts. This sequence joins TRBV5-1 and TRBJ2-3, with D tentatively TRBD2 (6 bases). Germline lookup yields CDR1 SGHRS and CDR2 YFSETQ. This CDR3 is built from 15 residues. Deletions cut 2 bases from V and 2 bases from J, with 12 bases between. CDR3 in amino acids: CASSLWGEATDTQYF. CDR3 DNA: TGCGCCAGCAGCTTATGGGGGGAGGCCACAGATACGCAGTATTTT.

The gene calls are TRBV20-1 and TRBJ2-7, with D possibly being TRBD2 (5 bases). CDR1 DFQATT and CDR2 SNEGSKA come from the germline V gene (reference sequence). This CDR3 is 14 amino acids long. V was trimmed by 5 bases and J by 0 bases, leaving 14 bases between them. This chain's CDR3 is CSAGSSGVSYEQYF. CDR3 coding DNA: TGCAGTGCTGGGAGCTCCGGGGTCTCCTACGAGCAGTACTTC.

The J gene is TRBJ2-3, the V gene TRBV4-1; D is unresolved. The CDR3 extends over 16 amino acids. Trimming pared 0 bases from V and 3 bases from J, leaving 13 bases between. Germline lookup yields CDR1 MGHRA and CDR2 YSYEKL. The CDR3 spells CASSQEARRSTDTQYF. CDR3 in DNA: TGCGCCAGCAGCCAAGAGGCCAGACGGAGTACAGATACGCAGTATTTT.

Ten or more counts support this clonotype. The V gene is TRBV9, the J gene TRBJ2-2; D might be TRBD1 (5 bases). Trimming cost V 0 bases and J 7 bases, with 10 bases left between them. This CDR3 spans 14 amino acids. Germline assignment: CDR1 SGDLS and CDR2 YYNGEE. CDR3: CASSVGGAFGELFF. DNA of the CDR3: TGTGCCAGCAGCGTAGGTGGGGCCTTCGGGGAGCTGTTTTTT.

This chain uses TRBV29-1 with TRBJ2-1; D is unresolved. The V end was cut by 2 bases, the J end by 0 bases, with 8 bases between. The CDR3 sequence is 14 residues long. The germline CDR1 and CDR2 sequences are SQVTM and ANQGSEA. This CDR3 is CSVEKANSYNEQFF. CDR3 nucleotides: TGCAGCGTTGAAAAGGCAAACTCCTACAATGAGCAGTTCTTC.

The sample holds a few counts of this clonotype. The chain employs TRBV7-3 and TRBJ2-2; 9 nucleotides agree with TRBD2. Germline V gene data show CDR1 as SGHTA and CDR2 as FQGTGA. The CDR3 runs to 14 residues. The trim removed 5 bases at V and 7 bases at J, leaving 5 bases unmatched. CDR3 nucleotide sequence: TGTGCCAGCAGCCTTAGCGGGGGCGGCGGGGAGCTGTTTTTT. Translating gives CASSLSGGGGELFF.

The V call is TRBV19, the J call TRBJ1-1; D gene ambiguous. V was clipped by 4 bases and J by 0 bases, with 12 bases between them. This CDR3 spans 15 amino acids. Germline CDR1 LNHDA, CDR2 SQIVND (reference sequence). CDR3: CASSTLGEMNTEAFF. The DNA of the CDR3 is TGTGCCAGTAGTACCTTAGGTGAGATGAACACTGAAGCTTTCTTT. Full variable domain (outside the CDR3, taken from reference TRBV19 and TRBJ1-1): DGGITQSPKYLFRKEGQNVTLSCEQNLNHDAMYWYRQDPGQGLRLIYYSQIVNDFQKGDIAEGYSVSREKKESFPLTVTSAQKNPTAFYLCASSTLGEMNTEAFFGQGTRLTVV.

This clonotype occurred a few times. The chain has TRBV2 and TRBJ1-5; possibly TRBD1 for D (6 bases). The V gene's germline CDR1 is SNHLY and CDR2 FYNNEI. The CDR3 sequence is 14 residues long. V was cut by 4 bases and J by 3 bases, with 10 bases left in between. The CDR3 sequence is CASSGTGNNQPQHF. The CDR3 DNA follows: TGTGCCAGCAGTGGTACAGGGAACAATCAGCCCCAGCATTTT.

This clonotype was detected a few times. The CDR3 region is CASSHRATNEKLFF. As DNA, the CDR3 is TGTGCCAGCAGCCACAGAGCAACTAATGAAAAACTGTTTTTT. The genes are TRBV14 and TRBJ1-4; no clear D gene. V shed 3 bases and J shed 0 bases, with 5 bases lying between them. Germline loops: CDR1 SGHDN, CDR2 FVKESK. The CDR3 extends over 14 amino acids.

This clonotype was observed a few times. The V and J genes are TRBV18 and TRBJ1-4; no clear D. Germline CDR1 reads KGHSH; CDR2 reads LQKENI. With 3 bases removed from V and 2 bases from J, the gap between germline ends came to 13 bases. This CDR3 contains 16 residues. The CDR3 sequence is CASSPDGSATNEKLFF. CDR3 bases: TGTGCCAGCTCACCGGACGGTAGCGCTACTAATGAAAAACTGTTTTTT. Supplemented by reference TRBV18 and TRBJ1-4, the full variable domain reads NAGVMQNPRHLVRRRGQEARLRCSPMKGHSHVYWYRQLPEEGLKFMVYLQKENIIDESGMPKERFSAEFPKEGPSILRIQQVVRGDSAAYFCASSPDGSATNEKLFFGSGTQLSVL.

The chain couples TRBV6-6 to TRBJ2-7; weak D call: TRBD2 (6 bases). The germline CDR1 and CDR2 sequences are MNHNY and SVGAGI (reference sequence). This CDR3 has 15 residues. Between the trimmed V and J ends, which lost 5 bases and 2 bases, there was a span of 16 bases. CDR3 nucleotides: TGTGCCAGCAGTGGCGGGACGGTATTGACCTACGAGCAGTACTTC. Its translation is CASSGGTVLTYEQYF.

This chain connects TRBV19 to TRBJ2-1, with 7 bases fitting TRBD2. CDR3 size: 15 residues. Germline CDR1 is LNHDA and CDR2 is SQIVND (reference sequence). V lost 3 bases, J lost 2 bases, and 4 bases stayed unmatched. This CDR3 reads CASSIGRSPYNEQFF. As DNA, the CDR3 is TGTGCCAGTAGTATCGGGAGGTCTCCCTACAATGAGCAGTTCTTC.

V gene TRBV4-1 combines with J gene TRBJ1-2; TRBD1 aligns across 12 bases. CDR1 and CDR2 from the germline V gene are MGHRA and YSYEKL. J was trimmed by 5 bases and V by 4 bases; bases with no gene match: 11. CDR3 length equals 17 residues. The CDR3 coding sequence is TGCGCCAGCAGCCCGGGGACAGGGGGCATCCAACAGTATGGCTACACCTTC. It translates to CASSPGTGGIQQYGYTF.

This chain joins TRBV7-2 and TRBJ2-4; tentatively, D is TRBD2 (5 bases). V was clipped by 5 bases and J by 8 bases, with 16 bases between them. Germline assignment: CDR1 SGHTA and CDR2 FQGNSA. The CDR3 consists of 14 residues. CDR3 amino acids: CASSLQNPEDIQYF. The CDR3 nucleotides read TGTGCCAGCAGCCTACAGAATCCGGAGGACATTCAGTACTTC.

The CDR3 region is CASSVGFSSYEQYF. The DNA for the CDR3 is TGCGCCAGCAGCGTAGGGTTTAGCTCCTACGAGCAGTACTTC. The V and J genes are TRBV5-1 and TRBJ2-7; D unresolved. The CDR3 runs 14 residues. Per germline, CDR1 SGHRS and CDR2 YFSETQ. V dropped 4 bases and J dropped 0 bases, with 11 bases sitting between them.

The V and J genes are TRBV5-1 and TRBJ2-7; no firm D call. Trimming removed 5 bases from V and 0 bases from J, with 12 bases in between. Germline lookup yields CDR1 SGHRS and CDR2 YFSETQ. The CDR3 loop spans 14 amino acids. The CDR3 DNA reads TGCGCCAGCAGGTCCGACTGGAACTCCTACGAGCAGTACTTC. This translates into CASRSDWNSYEQYF.

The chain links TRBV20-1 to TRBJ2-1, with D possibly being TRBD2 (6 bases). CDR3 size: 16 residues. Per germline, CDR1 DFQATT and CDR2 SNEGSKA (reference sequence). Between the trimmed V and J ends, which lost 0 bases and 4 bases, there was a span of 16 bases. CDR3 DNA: TGCAGTGCTAGAGATCTAATTAGCGGAGGGTACAATGAGCAGTTCTTC. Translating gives CSARDLISGGYNEQFF.